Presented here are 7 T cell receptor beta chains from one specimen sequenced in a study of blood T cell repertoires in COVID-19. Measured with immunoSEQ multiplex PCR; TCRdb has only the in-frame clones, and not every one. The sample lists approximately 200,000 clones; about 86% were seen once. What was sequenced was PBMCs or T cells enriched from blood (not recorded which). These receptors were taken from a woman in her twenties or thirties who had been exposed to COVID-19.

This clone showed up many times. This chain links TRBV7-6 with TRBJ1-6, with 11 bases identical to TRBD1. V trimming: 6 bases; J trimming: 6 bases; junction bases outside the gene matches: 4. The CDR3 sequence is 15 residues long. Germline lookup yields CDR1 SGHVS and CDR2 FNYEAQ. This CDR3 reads CASSLGQGANSPLHF. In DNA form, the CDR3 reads TGTGCCAGCAGTCTCGGACAGGGGGCTAATTCACCCCTCCACTTT.

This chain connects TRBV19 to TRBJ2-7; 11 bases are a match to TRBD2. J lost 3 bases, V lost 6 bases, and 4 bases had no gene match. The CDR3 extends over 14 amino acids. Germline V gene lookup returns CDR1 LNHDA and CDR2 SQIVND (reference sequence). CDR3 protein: CASSPGTSGYEQYF. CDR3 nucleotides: TGTGCCAGTAGCCCAGGGACTAGCGGCTACGAGCAGTACTTC.

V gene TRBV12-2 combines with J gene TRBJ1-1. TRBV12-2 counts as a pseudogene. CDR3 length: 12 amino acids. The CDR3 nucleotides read TGTGCAAGTCGCCCCCTTCGCACTGAAGCTTTCTTT. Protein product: CASRPLRTEAFF.

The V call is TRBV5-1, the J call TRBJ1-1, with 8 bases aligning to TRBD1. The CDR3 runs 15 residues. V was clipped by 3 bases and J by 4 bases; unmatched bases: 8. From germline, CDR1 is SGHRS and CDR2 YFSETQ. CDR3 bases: TGCGCCAGCAGCTCACAGGGGGGTAAGGGCACTGAAGCTTTCTTT. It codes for CASSSQGGKGTEAFF.

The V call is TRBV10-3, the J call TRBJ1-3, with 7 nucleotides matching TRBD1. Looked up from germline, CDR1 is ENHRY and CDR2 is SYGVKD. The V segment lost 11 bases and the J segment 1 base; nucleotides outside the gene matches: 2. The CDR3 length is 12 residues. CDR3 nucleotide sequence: TGTGCCGTGACAGGGTCTGGAAACACCATATATTTT. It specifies CAVTGSGNTIYF.

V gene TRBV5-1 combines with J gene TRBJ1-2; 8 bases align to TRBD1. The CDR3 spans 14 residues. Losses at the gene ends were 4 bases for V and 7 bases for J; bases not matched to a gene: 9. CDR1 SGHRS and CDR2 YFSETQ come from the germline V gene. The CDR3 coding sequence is TGCGCCAGCAGCGGTTCAGGGGGCGTAAGTGGCTACACCTTC. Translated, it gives CASSGSGGVSGYTF.

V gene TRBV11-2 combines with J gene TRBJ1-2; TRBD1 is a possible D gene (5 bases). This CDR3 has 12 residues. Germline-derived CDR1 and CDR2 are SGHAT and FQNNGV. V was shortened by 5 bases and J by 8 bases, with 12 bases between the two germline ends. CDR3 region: CASSKEGRGYTF. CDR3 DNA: TGTGCCAGCAGCAAGGAGGGGCGGGGCTACACCTTC. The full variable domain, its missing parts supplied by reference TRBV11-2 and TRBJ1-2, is EAGVAQSPRYKIIEKRQSVAFWCNPISGHATLYWYQQILGQGPKLLIQFQNNGVVDDSQLPKDRFSAERLKGVDSTLKIQPAKLEDSAVYLCASSKEGRGYTFGSGTRLTVV.